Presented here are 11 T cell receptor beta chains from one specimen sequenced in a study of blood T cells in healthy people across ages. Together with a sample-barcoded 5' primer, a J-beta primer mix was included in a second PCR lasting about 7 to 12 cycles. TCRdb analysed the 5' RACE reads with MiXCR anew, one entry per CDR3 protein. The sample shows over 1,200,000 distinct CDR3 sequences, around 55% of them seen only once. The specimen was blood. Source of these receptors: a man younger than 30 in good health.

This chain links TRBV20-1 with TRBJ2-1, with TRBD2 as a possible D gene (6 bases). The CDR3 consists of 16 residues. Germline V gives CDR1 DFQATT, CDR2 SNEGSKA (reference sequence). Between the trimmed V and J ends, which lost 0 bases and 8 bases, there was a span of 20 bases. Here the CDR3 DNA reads TGCAGTGCTAGAGATGAAGTGGCGGGGAGGTATGATGAGCAGTTCTTC. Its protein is CSARDEVAGRYDEQFF.

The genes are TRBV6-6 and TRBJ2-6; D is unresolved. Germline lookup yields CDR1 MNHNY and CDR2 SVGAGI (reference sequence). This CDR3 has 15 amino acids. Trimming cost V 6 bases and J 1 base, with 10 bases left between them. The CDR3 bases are TGTGCCAGCAGACAAGACCAATCTGGGGCCAACGTCCTGACTTTC. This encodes CASRQDQSGANVLTF.

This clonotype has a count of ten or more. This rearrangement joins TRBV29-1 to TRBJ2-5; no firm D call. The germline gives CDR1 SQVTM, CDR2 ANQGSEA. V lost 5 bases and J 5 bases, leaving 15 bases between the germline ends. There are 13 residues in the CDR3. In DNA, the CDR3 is TGCAGCGTTCTGGGATCTCTGAGGGAGACCCAGTACTTC. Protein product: CSVLGSLRETQYF. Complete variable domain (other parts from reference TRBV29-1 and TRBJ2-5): SAVISQKPSRDICQRGTSLTIQCQVDSQVTMMFWYRQQPGQSLTLIATANQGSEATYESGFVIDKFPISRPNLTFSTLTVSNMSPEDSSIYLCSVLGSLRETQYFGPGTRLLVL.

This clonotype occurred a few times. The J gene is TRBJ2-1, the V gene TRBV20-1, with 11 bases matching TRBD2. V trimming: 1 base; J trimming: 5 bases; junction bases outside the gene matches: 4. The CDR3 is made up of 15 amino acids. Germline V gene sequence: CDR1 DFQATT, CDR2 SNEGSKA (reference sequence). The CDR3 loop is CSARGLAGLHNEQFF. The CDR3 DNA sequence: TGCAGTGCTAGAGGACTAGCGGGACTCCACAATGAGCAGTTCTTC.

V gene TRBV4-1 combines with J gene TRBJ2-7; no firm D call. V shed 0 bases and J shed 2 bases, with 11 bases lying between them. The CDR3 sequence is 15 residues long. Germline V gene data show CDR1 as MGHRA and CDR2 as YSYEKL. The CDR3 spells CASSQDSPDTYEQYF. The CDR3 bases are TGCGCCAGCAGCCAAGACAGTCCAGATACCTACGAGCAGTACTTC.

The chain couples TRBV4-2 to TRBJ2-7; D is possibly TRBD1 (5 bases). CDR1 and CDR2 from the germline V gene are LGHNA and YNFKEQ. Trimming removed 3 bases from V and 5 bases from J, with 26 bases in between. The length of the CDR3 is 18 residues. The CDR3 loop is CASSHLLRAERPDHEQYF. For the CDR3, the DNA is TGTGCCAGCAGCCATCTTCTCAGGGCTGAGCGACCGGACCACGAGCAGTACTTC.

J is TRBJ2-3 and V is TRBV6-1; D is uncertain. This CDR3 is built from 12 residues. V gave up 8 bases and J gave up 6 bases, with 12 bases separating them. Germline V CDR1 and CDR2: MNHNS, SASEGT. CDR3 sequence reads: CASGPSLDTQYF. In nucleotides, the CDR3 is TGTGCCAGCGGCCCCTCCCTCGATACGCAGTATTTT.

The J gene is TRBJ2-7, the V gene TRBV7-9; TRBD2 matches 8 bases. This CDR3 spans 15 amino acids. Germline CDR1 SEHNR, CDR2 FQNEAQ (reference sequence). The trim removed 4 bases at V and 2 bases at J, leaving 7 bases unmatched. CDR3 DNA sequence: TGTGCCAGCAGCTCCGCCGCAGCGGGGGCCTACGAGCAGTACTTC. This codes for CASSSAAAGAYEQYF.

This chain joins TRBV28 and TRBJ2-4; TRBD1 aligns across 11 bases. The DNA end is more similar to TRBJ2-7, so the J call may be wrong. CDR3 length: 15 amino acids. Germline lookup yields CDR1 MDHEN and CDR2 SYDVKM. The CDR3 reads CASSLGTGGFNEQYF. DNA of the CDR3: TGTGCCAGCAGCCTCGGGACAGGGGGTTTCAACGAGCAGTACTTC.

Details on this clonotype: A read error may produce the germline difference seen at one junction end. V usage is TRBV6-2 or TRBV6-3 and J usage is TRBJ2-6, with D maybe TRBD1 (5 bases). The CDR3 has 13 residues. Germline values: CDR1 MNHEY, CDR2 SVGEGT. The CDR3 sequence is CASGASGANVPTF. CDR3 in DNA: TGTGCCAGCGGAGCCTCTGGGGCCAACGTCCCGACTTTC.

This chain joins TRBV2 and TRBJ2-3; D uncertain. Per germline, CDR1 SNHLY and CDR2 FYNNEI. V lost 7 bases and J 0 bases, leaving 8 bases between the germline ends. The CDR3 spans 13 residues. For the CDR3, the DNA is TGTGCCAGCACACGACTTAGCACAGATACGCAGTATTTT. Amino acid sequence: CASTRLSTDTQYF.